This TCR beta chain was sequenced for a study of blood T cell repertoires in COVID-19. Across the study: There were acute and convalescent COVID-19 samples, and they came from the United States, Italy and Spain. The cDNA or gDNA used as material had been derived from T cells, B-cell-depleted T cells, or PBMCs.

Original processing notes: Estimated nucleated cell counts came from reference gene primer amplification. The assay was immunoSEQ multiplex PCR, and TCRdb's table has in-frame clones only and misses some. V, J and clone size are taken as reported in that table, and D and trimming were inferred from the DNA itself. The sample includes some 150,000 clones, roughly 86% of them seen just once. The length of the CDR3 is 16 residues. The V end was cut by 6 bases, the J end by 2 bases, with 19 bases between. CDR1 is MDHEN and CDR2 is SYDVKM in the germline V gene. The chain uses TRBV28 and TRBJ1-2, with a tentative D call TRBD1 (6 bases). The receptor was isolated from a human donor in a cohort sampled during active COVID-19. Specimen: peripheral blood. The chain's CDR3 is CASRRAARGVNYGYTF. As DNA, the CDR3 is TGTGCCAGCAGGCGCGCGGCCAGGGGCGTCAACTATGGCTACACCTTC.